What follows are 10 T cell receptor beta chains derived from one specimen sequenced in a study of T cells in Graves' hyperthyroidism and ophthalmopathy. Amplification yielded TCR beta CDR3 regions, with RNA transcripts as the source. The primer set for the first-round RT-PCR of the TCR CDR3 was HTBI. A single record per CDR3 protein comes from TCRdb applying MiXCR to the multiplex PCR reads. Among about 640,000 distinct CDR3 sequences listed, under 25% were seen once. The source material was blood. Receptor source: a man aged 30-40 years with Graves' ophthalmopathy.

The table lists this clonotype with many counts. The V call is TRBV7-6, the J call TRBJ2-7, with no clear D. This CDR3 is 15 amino acids long. Germline lookup yields CDR1 SGHVS and CDR2 FNYEAQ. V shed 5 bases and J shed 2 bases, with 16 bases lying between them. CDR3: CASSISLGAAYEQYF. For the CDR3, the DNA is TGTGCCAGCAGCATTTCGTTAGGAGCCGCCTACGAGCAGTACTTC.

In this sample, this clonotype turned up a few times. The J gene is TRBJ2-1, the V gene TRBV14; 10 positions match TRBD2. Germline trimming cut 4 bases from V and 7 bases from J; bases unmatched to any gene: 10. This CDR3 contains 16 residues. Per germline, CDR1 SGHDN and CDR2 FVKESK. The CDR3 nucleotides read TGTGCCAGCAGCCGGGCCCCTAGCGGGAGTTCTAATGAGCAGTTCTTC. As protein: CASSRAPSGSSNEQFF.

V is TRBV30 and J is TRBJ2-2; D gene ambiguous. The germline V and J ends were trimmed by 4 bases and 5 bases, with 5 bases remaining between them. The length of the CDR3 is 11 residues. Germline values: CDR1 GTSNPN, CDR2 SVGIG (reference sequence). CDR3 protein: CAWITTGELFF. The CDR3 bases are TGTGCCTGGATAACGACCGGGGAGCTGTTTTTT.

The chain carries TRBV5-1 and TRBJ1-1, with D tentatively TRBD1 (5 bases). The CDR3 has 15 residues. The V gene lost 4 bases and the J gene lost 1 base, with 14 bases spanning the gap. Germline CDR1 SGHRS, CDR2 YFSETQ. CDR3: CASSPPAGTNTEAFF. The DNA of the CDR3 is TGCGCCAGCAGCCCCCCGGCGGGGACGAACACTGAAGCTTTCTTT. Full variable domain (outside the CDR3, taken from reference TRBV5-1 and TRBJ1-1): KAGVTQTPRYLIKTRGQQVTLSCSPISGHRSVSWYQQTPGQGLQFLFEYFSETQRNKGNFPGRFSGRQFSNSRSEMNVSTLELGDSALYLCASSPPAGTNTEAFFGQGTRLTVV.

This clonotype turned up a few times. The genes are TRBV6-1 and TRBJ1-5; D gene unclear. V was trimmed by 7 bases and J by 1 base, leaving 17 bases between them. The CDR3 totals 16 residues. CDR1 and CDR2 from the germline V gene are MNHNS and SASEGT. The CDR3 sequence is CASTPLPEASNQPQHF. CDR3 DNA: TGTGCCAGCACTCCCTTACCCGAAGCCAGCAATCAGCCCCAGCATTTT.

The chain links TRBV7-2 to TRBJ1-2; 7 bases are a match to TRBD1. The CDR3 is made up of 14 amino acids. V shed 4 bases and J 4 bases; nucleotides not matched to a gene: 6. CDR1 and CDR2 from the germline V gene are SGHTA and FQGNSA. CDR3 bases: TGTGCCAGCAGCTCGAAGGACAGGTCCTATGGCTACACCTTC. It specifies CASSSKDRSYGYTF.

The CDR3 region is CASSRTGLDNQPQHF. CDR3 coding DNA: TGTGCCAGTAGCCGGACAGGGCTGGACAATCAGCCCCAGCATTTT. The V and J genes are TRBV19 and TRBJ1-5; 8 bases agree with TRBD1. Germline assignment: CDR1 LNHDA and CDR2 SQIVND (reference sequence). The CDR3 extends over 15 amino acids. The V segment lost 6 bases and the J segment 3 bases; nucleotides outside the gene matches: 7.

This clonotype was picked up a small number of times. This chain uses TRBV5-1 with TRBJ2-5, with 13 bases matching TRBD2. Germline V gene lookup returns CDR1 SGHRS and CDR2 YFSETQ. After removal of 1 base from V and 2 bases from J, the junction contained 2 bases not matched to a gene. The CDR3 sequence is 16 residues long. CDR3 loop: CASSLRTSGGQETQYF. The CDR3 DNA is TGCGCCAGCAGCTTGAGGACTAGCGGGGGACAAGAGACCCAGTACTTC.

There are a few counts of this clonotype. The J gene is TRBJ2-1, the V gene TRBV4-3, with 12 bases that match TRBD2. J gave up 4 bases and V 3 bases, and 7 bases lay outside the gene matches. This CDR3 contains 17 residues. Germline CDR1 and CDR2: LGHNA and YSLEER. The CDR3 nucleotides are TGCGCCAGCAGCCAGACAATAGGACTAGCGGGGTACAATGAGCAGTTCTTC. Encoded protein: CASSQTIGLAGYNEQFF.

Ten or more counts support this clonotype. This CDR3 is CAISEGQAGVTEAFF. The CDR3 DNA reads TGTGCCATCAGTGAGGGACAAGCCGGGGTTACTGAAGCTTTCTTT. The chain joins TRBV10-3 to TRBJ1-1; perhaps TRBD1 as D (5 bases). The CDR3 runs to 15 residues. Trimming pared 2 bases from V and 5 bases from J, leaving 15 bases between. CDR1 and CDR2 from the germline V gene are ENHRY and SYGVKD.